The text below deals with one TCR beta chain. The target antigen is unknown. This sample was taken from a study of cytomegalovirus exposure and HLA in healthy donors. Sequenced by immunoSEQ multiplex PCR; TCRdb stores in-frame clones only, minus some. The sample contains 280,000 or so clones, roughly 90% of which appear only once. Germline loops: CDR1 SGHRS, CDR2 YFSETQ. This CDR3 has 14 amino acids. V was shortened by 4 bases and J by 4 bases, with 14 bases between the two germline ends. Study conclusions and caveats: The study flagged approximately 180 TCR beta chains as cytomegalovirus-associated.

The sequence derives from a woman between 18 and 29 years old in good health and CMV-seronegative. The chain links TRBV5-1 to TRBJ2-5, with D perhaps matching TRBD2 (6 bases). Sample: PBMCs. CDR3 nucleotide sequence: TGCGCCAGCAGCCGGGCAGGAGGGGTAGAGACCCAGTACTTC. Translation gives CASSRAGGVETQYF.